This paragraph reports one TCR beta chain. The antigen remains unidentified. This entry comes from a study of graft-versus-host responses after intestinal transplantation. Germline loops: CDR1 MDHEN, CDR2 SYDVKM. J gave up 1 base and V 6 bases, and 7 bases lay outside the gene matches. The CDR3 contains 16 residues. Regarding the study as a whole: Some GvH clones were seen earlier in gut or blood, suggesting intestinal origin.

TCRdb's copy holds only in-frame clones and misses some; the assay was immunoSEQ multiplex PCR. The sample includes about 64,000 clones, roughly nine tenths of them seen just once. This specimen was unstimulated CD8+ T cells sorted from spleen or lymph node cells, taken before transplant. The chain combines TRBV28 with TRBJ2-3; 10 bases are shared with TRBD1. The TCR was taken from a human donor who was the organ donor for an intestinal transplant. CDR3 sequence reads: CASSQWTGGGTDTQYF. In DNA form, the CDR3 reads TGTGCCAGCAGCCAGTGGACAGGGGGGGGCACAGATACGCAGTATTTT. Full variable domain (rest looked up from reference TRBV28 and TRBJ2-3): DVKVTQSSRYLVKRTGEKVFLECVQDMDHENMFWYRQDPGLGLRLIYFSYDVKMKEKGDIPEGYSVSREKKERFSLILESASTNQTSMYLCASSQWTGGGTDTQYFGPGTRLTVL.